This TCR beta chain was captured in a study of shared clonotypes between healthy human individuals (dated by TCRdb to about 2020). Study-level background: The cohort comprised two women and a few men aged 18 to 49 years. For each donor, CD4 naive and CD4 memory were each run on three plates, CD8 naive on two plates, and CD8 memory on one plate. Blood TCR repertoires of about 5 healthy adults were deeply sequenced to estimate repertoire size and the extent of clonotype sharing between individuals. Different laboratories and diverse techniques were used to prepare libraries and sequence TCR repertoires, to increase sequencing depth and limit assay-specific biases. Per donor, leukapheresis produced somewhere between about 0.9 and 9.5 billion PBMCs. The research as a whole found: Rarefaction of sorted-subset datasets indicated incomplete sequencing despite the large sequencing depth. Compared with non-shared clonotypes, the clonotypes found in all four sorted-subset donors had higher generation probabilities. Sampling was limited to blood, and TCR repertoires in tissue likely differ from TCR repertoires in blood. Because the study included a small number of donors, the genetic and exposure-history diversity represented was limited. Pairwise subsampling indicated that sequencing depth was expected to affect the degree of clonotype sharing among donors. Estimated clonotype richness was generally larger for naive than for memory subsets. When a few donors were compared, the shared fraction of clonotypes was around 4.6% for naive CD4, about 4% for naive CD8, more than 2% for memory CD4, and 0.4% for memory CD8.

The donors were healthy, HIV-negative adults with no recently reported acute infections or vaccinations. Every donor was a Caucasian adult living in Nashville, Tennessee, USA. CD8 memory samples combined magnetically selected CD45RO+ cells with CCR7-negative CD45RA+ effector memory (TemRA) cells. Blood was collected by leukapheresis, and PBMCs were isolated by Ficoll-Histopaque density gradient centrifugation and then cryopreserved in liquid nitrogen vapor phase. Analytical flow cytometry was used to check the purity and quantity of each magnetically sorted T cell population. Genomic DNA was isolated from every sorted fraction and measured by UV absorbance on a Nanodrop 2000c. The CDR3 starts with the cysteine, ends with the phenylalanine, and has 15 residues. Only CDR3 DNA is held: 45 bases, read in frame from base 1. V is reduced by 5 bases and J by 4 bases, leaving a spacing of 15 bases between them. Via the germline V gene (reference sequence), CDR1 is PRHDT and CDR2 FYEKMQ.

As regards this clone: The antigen it recognizes is unknown. Per-base qualities were not stored, and no clone one base away is much larger.

TCR CDR3 regions were amplified from genomic DNA by multiplex PCR using the deep immunoSEQ assay. Extracted genomic DNA from each cell subset was spread evenly across all wells of several immunoSEQ 96-well plates, with each plate serving as a replicate. For sorted subsets, approximately 200 ng of genomic DNA, equivalent to 25,000 to 35,000 T cell genomes, went into each replicate PCR. Purified libraries were measured with a Qubit 3.0 fluorometer, size-checked on a Bioanalyzer 2100, and measured again with the KAPA Library Quantification kit. A separate single-read 150-cycle Illumina NextSeq 550 flow cell was used to sequence each immunoSEQ 96-well plate. As for the original processing: Because the immunoSEQ output held only junctional sequences and lacked quality scores, the filtering could not match the filtering applied to full-length reads. Sequences were annotated with PyIR, a Python wrapper for IgBLAST v1.9, and V/J genes and CDR3 were assigned using IMGT germline references. Reads were removed for weak V/J assignments (E-value above 1e-6), missing CDR3, stop codons, out-of-frame junctions, or ambiguous translated residues. V3J clonotypes were defined as sequences sharing the same inferred V gene, J gene, and CDR3 amino acid sequence. The percentage overlap between two repertoires was calculated by dividing the number of shared unique clonotypes by the size of the smaller repertoire. Repertoire richness was assessed with RTK rarefaction, the Chao1 estimator, and Recon v2.1 estimates of unobserved clonotypes. Generation probabilities for all TCRbeta clonotypes obtained by the gDNA method from a few donors were computed using OLGA. The source is immuneACCESS, and TCRdb retained only in-frame sequences with V and J called. Part of the clones is not carried over; for the studies checked, unresolved V genes explain less than half of this, and the remainder is unexplained. V and J calls and clone size come straight from that table; D and trimming were deduced from the DNA. This sample lists some 690,000 clones; about 90% were detected once. The ten most abundant clones make up around a third of the sample.

The receptor was derived from a man between 18 and 35 years old in good health. Some clones in this sample may be carry-over from other donors' samples. The rearrangement joined TRBV13 to TRBJ2-1; perhaps TRBD2 is the D gene, with 5 bases matching. Sequenced material: memory CD8+ T cells from PBMCs. Sample cell subset or site, as interpreted from the label and publication: CD45RO+ cells pooled with CCR7-negative TemRA cells. Here is the DNA: TGTGCCAGCAGCAGGCGAGCGGATCTTTACAATGAGCAGTTCTTC. Translated, this gives CASSRRADLYNEQFF. This CDR3, with the reference TRBV13 and TRBJ2-1 proteins standing in past its ends, gives the full variable domain AAGVIQSPRHLIKEKRETATLKCYPIPRHDTVYWYQQGPGQDPQFLISFYEKMQSDKGSIPDRFSAQQFSDYHSELNMSSLELGDSALYFCASSRRADLYNEQFFGPGTRLTVL.